The 21 T cell receptor beta chains below all came from one sample that was sequenced in a study of long-term antiretroviral therapy in people with HIV. Runs used v3.0 of the immunoSEQ assay and were done at survey level. Using immunoSEQ multiplex PCR, the repertoire was profiled, and TCRdb retains in-frame clones only, with some absent. The table includes fewer than 25,000 clones, 81% detected once. Sequenced here: unsorted PBMCs, sampled 1.5 years after starting antiretroviral therapy. These receptors came from a young man with HIV.

The chain employs TRBV19 and TRBJ2-5; D gene uncertain. The germline gives CDR1 LNHDA, CDR2 SQIVND (reference sequence). Trimming removed 1 base from V and 1 base from J, with 16 bases in between. This CDR3 contains 17 residues. CDR3 in amino acids: CASSIGAGFVPQETQYF. The CDR3 DNA sequence: TGTGCCAGTAGTATAGGCGCAGGTTTCGTGCCCCAAGAGACCCAGTACTTC. Full variable domain (missing parts from reference TRBV19 and TRBJ2-5): DGGITQSPKYLFRKEGQNVTLSCEQNLNHDAMYWYRQDPGQGLRLIYYSQIVNDFQKGDIAEGYSVSREKKESFPLTVTSAQKNPTAFYLCASSIGAGFVPQETQYFGPGTRLLVL.

The genes are TRBV27 and TRBJ2-3; D possibly corresponds to TRBD2 (6 bases). The ends were cut back, 7 bases at V and 0 bases at J, with 11 bases in the middle. The V gene's germline CDR1 is MNHEY and CDR2 SMNVEV (reference sequence). CDR3 length: 14 amino acids. In DNA, the CDR3 is TGTGCCAGCACGGGGGAGGAGAGCACAGATACGCAGTATTTT. Residues: CASTGEESTDTQYF.

The V and J genes are TRBV12-5 and TRBJ2-5, with D maybe TRBD1 (7 bases). The CDR3 is 15 amino acids. V was clipped by 1 base and J by 5 bases, with 14 bases between them. Germline values: CDR1 LGHNT, CDR2 FRNRAP. The CDR3 is CASGLGQGGGETQYF. For the CDR3, the DNA is TGTGCTAGTGGTTTGGGACAGGGAGGCGGGGAGACCCAGTACTTC.

This chain joins TRBV19 and TRBJ1-1; D may be TRBD1 (6 bases). Trimming left V 3 bases short and J 7 bases short, with 15 bases between. The CDR3 runs 14 residues. Germline V gene data show CDR1 as LNHDA and CDR2 as SQIVND (reference sequence). CDR3 in DNA: TGTGCCAGTAGTATGGGGGCGGGGGCGATTGAAGCTTTCTTT. Translating it yields CASSMGAGAIEAFF.

V usage is TRBV5-1 and J usage is TRBJ2-2; 13 bases map to TRBD2. This CDR3 spans 18 amino acids. CDR1 SGHRS and CDR2 YFSETQ come from the germline V gene. With V trimmed by 1 base and J by 6 bases, 9 bases remained unmatched. The CDR3 protein is CASSLTMTGLAGSGELFF. The CDR3 DNA follows: TGCGCCAGCAGCTTGACCATGACGGGACTAGCGGGATCCGGGGAGCTGTTTTTT.

This chain joins TRBV6-6 and TRBJ2-7, with 8 bases matching TRBD2. The CDR3 sequence is 14 residues long. Germline trimming cut 7 bases from V and 2 bases from J; bases unmatched to any gene: 7. Germline V gene lookup returns CDR1 MNHNY and CDR2 SVGAGI (reference sequence). The CDR3: CASTDGTRAYEQYF. CDR3 nucleotides: TGTGCCAGCACCGATGGGACTAGGGCCTACGAGCAGTACTTC.

The chain employs TRBV5-4 and TRBJ2-1; the D is unclear. The germline V gene encodes CDR1 SGHNT and CDR2 YYREEE (reference sequence). The V end was cut by 3 bases, the J end by 0 bases, with 7 bases between. This CDR3 region has 14 residues. CDR3: CASSSALSYNEQFF. The CDR3 DNA reads as TGTGCCAGCAGCTCCGCTCTCTCCTACAATGAGCAGTTCTTC.

The V gene is TRBV7-7, the J gene TRBJ2-5, with D tentatively TRBD1 or TRBD2 (5 bases each). The CDR3 covers 16 residues. V lost 1 base to trimming and J lost 1 base, with 13 bases between them. Germline assignment: CDR1 SSHAT and CDR2 FNYEAQ (reference sequence). The CDR3 nucleotides read TGTGCCAGCAGCTTAGGGCTAGGTGGGGGCCAAGAGACCCAGTACTTC. Translating gives CASSLGLGGGQETQYF.

This chain uses TRBV14 with TRBJ1-3, with no clear D. The V end was cut by 3 bases, the J end by 0 bases, with 3 bases between. CDR1 SGHDN and CDR2 FVKESK come from the germline V gene. The CDR3 sequence is 13 residues long. CDR3 amino acids: CASSQGSGNTIYF. The CDR3 coding sequence is TGTGCCAGCAGCCAGGGCTCTGGAAACACCATATATTTT.

This chain uses TRBV11-2 with TRBJ2-7; D ambiguous. The CDR3 has 14 amino acids. V gave up 5 bases and J gave up 3 bases, with 14 bases separating them. The V gene's germline CDR1 is SGHAT and CDR2 FQNNGV. CDR3 coding DNA: TGTGCCAGCAGCCCCCCGGGCGCGAACTACGAGCAGTACTTC. Translated: CASSPPGANYEQYF.

The chain carries TRBV11-2 and TRBJ2-1; D possibly uses TRBD1 or TRBD2 (5 bases each). V was pared by 5 bases and J by 4 bases, with 12 bases between. Germline V gene lookup returns CDR1 SGHAT and CDR2 FQNNGV. This CDR3 comprises 14 residues. CDR3 amino acids: CASSLGDEYNEQFF. The DNA of the CDR3 is TGTGCCAGCAGCCTAGGGGACGAATACAATGAGCAGTTCTTC.

The chain uses TRBV25-1 and TRBJ1-1; 7 bases line up with TRBD1. V gave up 5 bases and J gave up 6 bases; unmatched junction bases: 12. CDR1 is MGHDK, CDR2 SYGVNS, per germline. The CDR3 has 15 residues. CDR3: CASSTRQGSFPEAFF. The CDR3 DNA follows: TGTGCCAGCAGTACTCGACAGGGTAGTTTCCCTGAAGCTTTCTTT. Supplemented by reference TRBV25-1 and TRBJ1-1, the full variable domain reads EADIYQTPRYLVIGTGKKITLECSQTMGHDKMYWYQQDPGMELHLIHYSYGVNSTEKGDLSSESTVSRIRTEHFPLTLESARPSHTSQYLCASSTRQGSFPEAFFGQGTRLTVV.

The rearrangement links TRBV19 to TRBJ2-7; 9 positions match TRBD1. Trimming took 6 bases from V and 1 from J; bases not matched to a gene: 7. Germline CDR1 is LNHDA and CDR2 is SQIVND (reference sequence). CDR3 length: 15 amino acids. The CDR3: CASSSPDRGSYEQYF. The CDR3 DNA reads as TGTGCCAGTAGCTCCCCGGACAGGGGTTCCTACGAGCAGTACTTC. The full variable domain, in which reference TRBV19 and TRBJ2-7 provide the parts outside the CDR3, is DGGITQSPKYLFRKEGQNVTLSCEQNLNHDAMYWYRQDPGQGLRLIYYSQIVNDFQKGDIAEGYSVSREKKESFPLTVTSAQKNPTAFYLCASSSPDRGSYEQYFGPGTRLTVT.

The J gene is TRBJ2-5, the V gene TRBV7-9, with 9 bases aligning to TRBD2. Germline loops: CDR1 SEHNR, CDR2 FQNEAQ (reference sequence). The trim removed 2 bases at V and 5 bases at J, leaving 6 bases unmatched. The CDR3 has 15 amino acids. The CDR3 is CASSLRGGGAETQYF. The CDR3 DNA is TGTGCCAGCAGCTTACGTGGCGGGGGGGCTGAGACCCAGTACTTC.

This chain links TRBV5-1 with TRBJ1-6, with D perhaps TRBD1 (6 bases). Germline CDR1 SGHRS, CDR2 YFSETQ. This CDR3 is 14 amino acids long. Trimming removed 4 bases from V and 9 bases from J, with 14 bases in between. The CDR3 spells CASSSVGAGSPLHF. CDR3 DNA: TGCGCCAGCAGCAGCGTGGGGGCCGGTTCACCCCTCCACTTT.

The chain couples TRBV29-1 to TRBJ1-2; no definite D call. This CDR3 has 13 amino acids. V lost 8 bases to trimming and J lost 0 bases, with 13 bases between them. The germline CDR1 and CDR2 sequences are SQVTM and ANQGSEA. The CDR3 DNA is TGCAGCACCCGCGCGGGAGCTAACTATGGCTACACCTTC. Translating it yields CSTRAGANYGYTF.

The rearrangement joins TRBV5-1 to TRBJ1-6, with D unclear. Germline V lookup: CDR1 SGHRS, CDR2 YFSETQ. V lost 2 bases, J lost 7 bases, and 10 bases lay in between. This CDR3 has 14 residues. In DNA form, the CDR3 reads TGCGCCAGCAGCTTACGGCAAGAAAATTCACCCCTCCACTTT. Protein sequence: CASSLRQENSPLHF.

This chain uses TRBV5-6 with TRBJ1-5; 7 positions agree with TRBD1. The CDR3 is made up of 16 amino acids. Germline CDR1 and CDR2: SGHDT and YYEEEE. The ends lost 2 bases at V and 5 bases at J; junction bases unmatched: 10. The CDR3 loop reads CASSFQGLGGDQPQHF. CDR3 coding DNA: TGTGCCAGCAGCTTTCAAGGATTAGGGGGCGATCAGCCCCAGCATTTT.

This clone counts as medium-sized (0.01 to 0.1%). The chain has TRBV9 and TRBJ2-7; D is perhaps TRBD2 (6 bases). V was cut by 1 base and J by 4 bases, with 15 bases left in between. The CDR3 runs to 15 residues. CDR1 and CDR2 (germline): SGDLS, YYNGEE. The CDR3 reads CASSVNSAGPYEQYF. The CDR3 region has the DNA TGTGCCAGCAGCGTAAACTCGGCGGGGCCTTACGAGCAGTACTTC.

This clone was found a few times. The J gene is TRBJ2-1, the V gene TRBV4-3, with TRBD2 identical over 10 bases. This CDR3 has 16 amino acids. Germline V gene sequence: CDR1 LGHNA, CDR2 YSLEER. V was clipped by 0 bases and J by 2 bases; unmatched bases: 1. CDR3 sequence: CASSQDGTSAYNEQFF. The CDR3, as DNA: TGCGCCAGCAGCCAAGATGGGACTAGCGCCTACAATGAGCAGTTCTTC.

This chain joins TRBV28 and TRBJ2-7, with 8 bases that match TRBD1. CDR3 length: 14 residues. V lost 5 bases, J lost 5 bases, and 8 bases stayed unmatched. Germline V gives CDR1 MDHEN, CDR2 SYDVKM. CDR3 sequence: CASSTYYRGNEQYF. CDR3 in DNA: TGTGCCAGCAGTACCTACTACAGGGGGAACGAGCAGTACTTC.